This T cell receptor beta chain was documented in a study of monozygotic twins with inflammatory bowel disease. Study-level findings and limits: IBD patients shared fewer clonotypes with other individuals than healthy twins, especially patients with disease activity signs. A reduction in TCRbeta diversity (inverse Simpson) was seen in IBD patients relative to healthy co-twins.

Two nested PCRs, approximately 16 and 10 cycles, amplified TCRalpha and TCRbeta cDNA. After re-calling the 5' RACE reads, TCRdb lists one entry per CDR3 protein, DNA absent. The repertoire shows some 200,000 distinct CDR3 sequences; the top ten hold roughly 8%. CDR3 length: 12 residues. The germline V gene encodes CDR1 MNHNY and CDR2 SVGAGI (reference sequence). With regard to this clonotype: Antigen specificity is unknown.

This chain uses TRBV6-6 with TRBJ2-3. This clonotype was sampled from a human donor with ulcerative colitis or Crohn's disease, or a healthy co-twin of an affected twin (not recorded which). Material: blood. CDR3 sequence: CASSLKSDTQYF.